The T cell receptor beta chain described here comes from a study of T cell responses to AZD1222 COVID-19 vaccine. General study results and limits: Donors were mostly white British, more females; clonal diversity possibly underestimated.

Here immunoSEQ multiplex PCR was the method, and the copy in TCRdb shows in-frame clones only, minus some. The table has about 210,000 clones, roughly 94% seen once. Notes on this clone: The antigen remains unidentified.

This receptor was obtained from an adult who received the MenACWY meningococcal vaccine as a control. Material: peripheral blood, obtained 28 days after the second dose of the MenACWY control vaccine.

The DNA of the CDR3 is TGTGCCAGCAGTGCCGATTACTCTGGAAACACCATATATTTT. This encodes CASSADYSGNTIYF. The chain uses TRBV28 and TRBJ1-3; D is unclear. The CDR3 is made up of 14 amino acids. Trimming removed 5 bases from V and 0 bases from J, with 8 bases in between. Germline loops: CDR1 MDHEN, CDR2 SYDVKM.